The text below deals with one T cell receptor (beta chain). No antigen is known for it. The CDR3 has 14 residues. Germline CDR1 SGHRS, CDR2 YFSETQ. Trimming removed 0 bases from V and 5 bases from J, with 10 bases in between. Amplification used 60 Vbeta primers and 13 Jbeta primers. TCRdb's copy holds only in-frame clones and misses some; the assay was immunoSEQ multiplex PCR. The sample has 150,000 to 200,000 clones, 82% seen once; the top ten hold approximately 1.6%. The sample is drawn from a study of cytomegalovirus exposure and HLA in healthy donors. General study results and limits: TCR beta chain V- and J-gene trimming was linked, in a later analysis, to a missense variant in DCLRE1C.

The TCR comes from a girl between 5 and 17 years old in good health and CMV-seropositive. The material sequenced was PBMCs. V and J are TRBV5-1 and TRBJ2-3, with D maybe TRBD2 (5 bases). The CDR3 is CASSLGTGEDTQYF. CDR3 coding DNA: TGCGCCAGCAGCTTGGGGACCGGGGAAGATACGCAGTATTTT. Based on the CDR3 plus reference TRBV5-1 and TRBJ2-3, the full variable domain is KAGVTQTPRYLIKTRGQQVTLSCSPISGHRSVSWYQQTPGQGLQFLFEYFSETQRNKGNFPGRFSGRQFSNSRSEMNVSTLELGDSALYLCASSLGTGEDTQYFGPGTRLTVL.